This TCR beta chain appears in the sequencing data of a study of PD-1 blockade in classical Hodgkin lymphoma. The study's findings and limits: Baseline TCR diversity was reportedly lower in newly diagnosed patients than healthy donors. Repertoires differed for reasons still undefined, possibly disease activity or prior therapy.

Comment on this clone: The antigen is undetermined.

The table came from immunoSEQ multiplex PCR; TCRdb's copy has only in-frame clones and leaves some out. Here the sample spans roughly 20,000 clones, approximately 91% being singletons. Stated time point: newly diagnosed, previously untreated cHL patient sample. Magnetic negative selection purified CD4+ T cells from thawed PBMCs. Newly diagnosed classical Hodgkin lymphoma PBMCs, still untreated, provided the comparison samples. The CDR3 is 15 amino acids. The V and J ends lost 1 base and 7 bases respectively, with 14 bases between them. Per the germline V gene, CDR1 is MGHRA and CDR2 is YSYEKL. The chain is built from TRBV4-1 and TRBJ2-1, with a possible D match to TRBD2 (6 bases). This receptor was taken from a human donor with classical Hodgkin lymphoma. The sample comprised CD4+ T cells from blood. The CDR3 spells CASSQGAQGGNEQFF. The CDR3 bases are TGCGCCAGCAGCCAAGGGGCCCAGGGAGGAAATGAGCAGTTCTTC.